This TCR beta chain was sequenced during a study of T cell changes during pregnancy in multiple sclerosis. The ends lost 4 bases at V and 4 bases at J; junction bases unmatched: 4. CDR3 size: 16 residues. Germline values: CDR1 SGHDN, CDR2 FVKESK. This table comes from immunoSEQ multiplex PCR, and its TCRdb copy is limited to in-frame clones, with some not included. This sample yields about 40,000 clones, of which more than 85% are seen a single time; approximately 5.1% belongs to the top ten. This clonotype was obtained from a female donor with multiple sclerosis, enrolled in a pregnancy study. V gene TRBV14 combines with J gene TRBJ2-5, with 15 bases aligning to TRBD2. This specimen was CD8+ T cells from peripheral blood mononuclear cells, taken in the third trimester of pregnancy. The CDR3 nucleotides read TGTGCCAGCAGCCCCGGACTAGCGGGAGGGAGAGAGACCCAGTACTTC. Translation gives CASSPGLAGGRETQYF.